The 23 T cell receptor beta chains reported below all come from one sample, sequenced in a study of T cells in Graves' hyperthyroidism and ophthalmopathy. Template material for amplifying TCR beta CDR3 regions consisted of RNA transcripts. HTBI primers were the set used in a first-round RT-PCR of the TCR CDR3. MiXCR, applied by TCRdb to the multiplex PCR reads, yields one record per CDR3 protein. Of hundreds of thousands of distinct CDR3 sequences listed, less than 20% were seen once; the top ten hold about 7.7%. The sequenced material came from blood. Every receptor here comes from a woman aged 18-30 years with Graves' hyperthyroidism.

This clonotype was recorded at least ten times. This sequence joins TRBV12-3 or TRBV12-4 and TRBJ2-7, with TRBD2 matching 15 bases. With 2 bases clipped from V and 0 bases from J, the junction kept 5 bases outside the gene matches. The CDR3 extends over 18 amino acids. Written as DNA, the CDR3 is TGTGCCAGCAGTTTATCTCCGGGACTAGCGGGAGGCTCCTACGAGCAGTACTTC. Its protein product is CASSLSPGLAGGSYEQYF.

This chain connects TRBV7-9 to TRBJ1-2; TRBD1 matches at 9 bases. Germline V lookup: CDR1 SEHNR, CDR2 FQNEAQ (reference sequence). The V gene end was trimmed by 8 bases and the J gene end by 3 bases; junction bases not matched to a gene: 10. This CDR3 comprises 15 residues. CDR3 protein: CASPGPGQGDYGYTF. The CDR3, as DNA: TGTGCCAGCCCGGGACCGGGACAGGGTGACTATGGCTACACCTTC.

This clonotype showed up many times. V gene TRBV5-4 combines with J gene TRBJ2-7; TRBD2 is a possible D gene (5 bases). Germline CDR1 SGHNT, CDR2 YYREEE (reference sequence). Trimming left V 1 base short and J 2 bases short, with 10 bases between. The CDR3 has 14 residues. DNA for the CDR3: TGTGCCAGCAGCTTGATCGGGGAGACCTACGAGCAGTACTTC. Its translation is CASSLIGETYEQYF. The full variable domain, completed using reference TRBV5-4 and TRBJ2-7, is ETGVTQSPTHLIKTRGQQVTLRCSSQSGHNTVSWYQQALGQGPQFIFQYYREEENGRGNFPPRFSGLQFPNYSSELNVNALELDDSALYLCASSLIGETYEQYFGPGTRLTVT.

As to this clonotype: Given a much more abundant clone one base away, this may be a read error. In nucleotides, the CDR3 is TGTGTCAGCAGTTTAAGGCGGGTTCAAGAGGAGGAGACCCAGTACTTC. Its protein product is CVSSLRRVQEEETQYF. The gene calls are TRBV12-3 or TRBV12-4 and TRBJ2-5; D is perhaps TRBD2 (5 bases). This CDR3 region has 16 residues.

The V and J genes are TRBV29-1 and TRBJ2-1; a weak D match, TRBD2 (5 bases). V lost 4 bases to trimming and J lost 8 bases, with 12 bases between them. Germline CDR1 reads SQVTM; CDR2 reads ANQGSEA. The CDR3 has 12 residues. The CDR3 nucleotides are TGCAGCGTTGTATTTGCGGGCGATGAGCAGTTCTTC. Residues: CSVVFAGDEQFF.

In its sample, this clonotype was seen many times. The chain couples TRBV7-6 to TRBJ2-1, with 9 bases identical to TRBD1. CDR3 length equals 15 residues. Losses at the gene ends were 3 bases for V and 7 bases for J; bases not matched to a gene: 7. Germline lookup yields CDR1 SGHVS and CDR2 FNYEAQ. The CDR3, as DNA: TGTGCCAGCAGCTTGGTAGGACAGGGGATTAATGAGCAGTTCTTC. Its protein product is CASSLVGQGINEQFF.

Comment on this clonotype: A much bigger clone sits one base away, suggesting this may be a read error. The J gene is TRBJ2-5, the V gene TRBV2; weak D call: TRBD2 (5 bases). CDR3 length: 17 residues. Germline V gene lookup returns CDR1 SNHLY and CDR2 FYNNEI. The CDR3 region is CANSEPEGLGWAETQYF. For the CDR3, the DNA is TGTGCCAACAGTGAACCCGAGGGTTTGGGTTGGGCAGAGACCCAGTACTTC.

This clonotype has at least ten counts. V gene TRBV5-1 combines with J gene TRBJ2-1; a weak D match, TRBD2 (5 bases). The CDR3 length is 15 residues. The V end was cut by 0 bases, the J end by 12 bases, with 19 bases between. Per the germline V gene, CDR1 is SGHRS and CDR2 is YFSETQ. The CDR3 is CASSLVRDFEGGQFF. The CDR3 coding sequence is TGCGCCAGCAGCTTGGTTCGGGATTTTGAGGGCGGGCAGTTCTTC.

This clonotype has ten or more counts. The chain combines TRBV20-1 with TRBJ1-1, with D tentatively TRBD1 (5 bases). Germline V gives CDR1 DFQATT, CDR2 SNEGSKA (reference sequence). This CDR3 has 14 residues. Trimming took 4 bases from V and 1 from J, leaving 13 bases between them. The CDR3: CSATAGSANTEAFF. As DNA, the CDR3 is TGCAGTGCTACGGCAGGGTCCGCGAACACTGAAGCTTTCTTT.

This clonotype was detected many times. The chain uses TRBV3-1 and TRBJ1-4; 7 bases match TRBD1. The CDR3 length is 15 residues. J lost 0 bases, V lost 6 bases, and 4 bases had no gene match. Germline-derived CDR1 and CDR2 are LGHDT and YNNKEL (reference sequence). In DNA form, the CDR3 reads TGTGCCAGCAGACATACAGGGGCAACTAATGAAAAACTGTTTTTT. It codes for CASRHTGATNEKLFF. The entire variable domain, with the rest obtained from reference TRBV3-1 and TRBJ1-4, is as follows: DTAVSQTPKYLVTQMGNDKSIKCEQNLGHDTMYWYKQDSKKFLKIMFSYNNKELIINETVPNRFSPKSPDKAHLNLHINSLELGDSAVYFCASRHTGATNEKLFFGSGTQLSVL.

This clonotype was recorded at least ten times. The chain couples TRBV5-4 to TRBJ2-1; possible D gene TRBD1, 6 bases. CDR1 is SGHNT, CDR2 YYREEE, per germline (reference sequence). Trimming took 0 bases from V and 8 from J, leaving 12 bases between them. This CDR3 spans 14 amino acids. In nucleotides, the CDR3 is TGTGCCAGCAGCTTGGTAGGGGGAGTTTATGAGCAGTTCTTC. Translation gives CASSLVGGVYEQFF.

The sample holds many counts of this clonotype. The chain has TRBV2 and TRBJ2-4; D gene uncertain. With 3 bases removed from V and 8 bases from J, the gap between germline ends came to 11 bases. The CDR3 sequence is 13 residues long. Germline V gene sequence: CDR1 SNHLY, CDR2 FYNNEI. The CDR3 region has the DNA TGTGCCAGCAGTGACCGGGCTTTAGACATTCAGTACTTC. Its translation: CASSDRALDIQYF.

This clonotype was recorded at least ten times. V usage is TRBV7-2 and J usage is TRBJ2-1, with 10 bases aligning to TRBD2. V lost 2 bases and J lost 2; bases outside the gene matches: 3. From germline, CDR1 is SGHTA and CDR2 FQGNSA. This CDR3 has 16 amino acids. This chain's CDR3 is CASSLRLAGAYNEQFF. DNA of the CDR3: TGTGCCAGCAGCTTACGTCTAGCGGGAGCCTACAATGAGCAGTTCTTC. The full variable domain, its missing parts supplied by reference TRBV7-2 and TRBJ2-1, is GAGVSQSPSNKVTEKGKDVELRCDPISGHTALYWYRQSLGQGLEFLIYFQGNSAPDKSGLPSDRFSAERTGGSVSTLTIQRTQQEDSAVYLCASSLRLAGAYNEQFFGPGTRLTVL.

This clonotype was seen many times. The chain has TRBV30 and TRBJ2-1; D is possibly TRBD1 or TRBD2 (6 bases each). The CDR3 runs to 14 residues. V was cut by 7 bases and J by 3 bases, with 16 bases left in between. Looked up from germline, CDR1 is GTSNPN and CDR2 is SVGIG (reference sequence). CDR3 sequence reads: CASTRGGYYNEQFF. CDR3 bases: TGTGCCTCCACCAGGGGAGGCTACTACAATGAGCAGTTCTTC.

This clonotype appeared a few times. CDR3 sequence (DNA): TGTGCCTCCCAATCCACGGGTAGGTACGAGCAGTACTTC. It yields the protein CASQSTGRYEQYF. The rearrangement links TRBV30 to TRBJ2-7; no firm D call. Germline CDR1 is GTSNPN and CDR2 is SVGIG (reference sequence). The CDR3 extends over 13 amino acids. V dropped 7 bases and J dropped 4 bases, with 17 bases sitting between them.

The genes are TRBV2 and TRBJ1-1, with a possible D match to TRBD1 (5 bases). Germline loops: CDR1 SNHLY, CDR2 FYNNEI. The CDR3 is 16 amino acids. V was clipped by 4 bases and J by 0 bases, with 15 bases between them. CDR3 protein: CASSAQGTRMNTEAFF. The DNA for the CDR3 is TGTGCCAGCAGTGCGCAGGGAACCAGGATGAACACTGAAGCTTTCTTT.

This clonotype appeared a few times. At one end, the junction sequence differs from germline, possibly due to a read error. The chain is built from TRBV20-1 and TRBJ2-7; TRBD1 might be the D (6 bases). Per germline, CDR1 DFQATT and CDR2 SNEGSKA (reference sequence). The CDR3 covers 14 residues. This CDR3 reads CGARSGQRTYEQYF. CDR3 nucleotides: TGCGGTGCTAGGAGTGGACAGAGAACCTACGAGCAGTACTTC.

This clonotype was seen more than once but under ten times. This chain joins TRBV29-1 and TRBJ2-5; D is unclear. Trimming shortened V by 3 bases and J by 2 bases, and 7 bases separated the two germline ends. The CDR3 is 12 amino acids. Per the germline V gene, CDR1 is SQVTM and CDR2 is ANQGSEA. CDR3 sequence (DNA): TGCAGCGTTGAGCCTGCTCAAGAGACCCAGTACTTC. Its protein is CSVEPAQETQYF.

This clonotype was detected many times. The DNA of the CDR3 is TGTGCCTGGAATCTTAATGGGGACTATGGCTACACCTTC. It is translated as CAWNLNGDYGYTF. This chain joins TRBV30 and TRBJ1-2, with D unresolved. This CDR3 has 13 residues. CDR1 and CDR2 (germline): GTSNPN, SVGIG (reference sequence). Between the trimmed V and J ends, which lost 4 bases and 3 bases, there was a span of 12 bases.

V and J are TRBV27 and TRBJ2-3; D not certain. From germline, CDR1 is MNHEY and CDR2 SMNVEV (reference sequence). CDR3 length equals 15 residues. V lost 6 bases to trimming and J lost 6 bases, with 19 bases between them. Here the CDR3 DNA reads TGTGCCAGCAGCCTGGGGTTGTCTTTCCCGGATACGCAGTATTTT. This codes for CASSLGLSFPDTQYF.

The rearrangement links TRBV30 to TRBJ2-7; tentative D call: TRBD2 (5 bases). The V gene lost 1 base and the J gene lost 4 bases, with 8 bases spanning the gap. There are 12 residues in the CDR3. Germline V gene data show CDR1 as GTSNPN and CDR2 as SVGIG (reference sequence). The CDR3, as DNA: TGTGCCTGGAGTGCGGGGAAATACGAGCAGTACTTC. Its translation is CAWSAGKYEQYF. Based on the CDR3 plus reference TRBV30 and TRBJ2-7, the full variable domain is SQTIHQWPATLVQPVGSPLSLECTVEGTSNPNLYWYRQAAGRGLQLLFYSVGIGQISSEVPQNLSASRPQDRQFILSSKKLLLSDSGFYLCAWSAGKYEQYFGPGTRLTVT.

The chain links TRBV6-1 to TRBJ1-5; D may be TRBD1 (6 bases). The V gene lost 7 bases and the J gene lost 2 bases, with 27 bases spanning the gap. The CDR3 is 19 amino acids. Germline V lookup: CDR1 MNHNS, CDR2 SASEGT. In DNA form, the CDR3 reads TGTGCCAGCACCTTTACCGGGACACATGACCTCCGGGGCAATCAGCCCCAGCATTTT. Encoded protein: CASTFTGTHDLRGNQPQHF.

This clonotype appeared many times. The chain has TRBV11-2 and TRBJ2-7; 7 positions match TRBD1. The length of the CDR3 is 16 residues. Unmatched junction bases numbered 12, after V lost 5 bases and J lost 2 bases. Per germline, CDR1 SGHAT and CDR2 FQNNGV. Here the CDR3 reads CASSKGQLNPAYEQYF. CDR3 nucleotides: TGTGCCAGCAGCAAGGGACAGCTGAACCCGGCCTACGAGCAGTACTTC.